Presented here are 27 T cell receptor beta chains from one specimen sequenced in a study of early T cells in non-severe SARS-CoV-2 infection. TCRdb called the 5' RACE reads again in MiXCR, with one record for every CDR3 protein. The table shows about 72,000 distinct CDR3 sequences, with around a tenth occurring only once. Sequences were derived from whole blood, sampled at baseline. These receptors were collected from an adult who was a healthcare worker with PCR-confirmed SARS-CoV-2 infection or an uninfected control (not recorded which).

This clonotype was recorded many times. The chain uses TRBV7-2 and TRBJ1-2; 7 bases are a match to TRBD1. The J segment lost 1 base and the V segment lost 5 bases, leaving 10 bases of the junction unmatched. CDR1 SGHTA and CDR2 FQGNSA come from the germline V gene. The CDR3 consists of 16 residues. The CDR3 DNA is TGTGCCAGCAGCCCGACGACAGGGCTTTTTAACTATGGCTACACCTTC. It encodes CASSPTTGLFNYGYTF.

The chain carries TRBV7-2 and TRBJ2-5, with D perhaps matching TRBD1 (5 bases). Trimming left V 1 base short and J 4 bases short, with 13 bases between. The CDR3 is made up of 15 amino acids. Germline CDR1 SGHTA, CDR2 FQGNSA. CDR3 protein: CASSLGSGWSETQYF. The CDR3 region has the DNA TGTGCCAGCAGCTTAGGTTCAGGGTGGTCAGAGACCCAGTACTTC.

The chain couples TRBV5-4 to TRBJ1-6, with TRBD1 as a possible D gene (6 bases). The CDR3 totals 13 residues. From germline, CDR1 is SGHNT and CDR2 YYREEE (reference sequence). The ends were cut back, 4 bases at V and 9 bases at J, with 11 bases in the middle. CDR3 nucleotide sequence: TGTGCCAGCAGCCCCGGGGACACTTCACCCCTCCACTTT. It specifies CASSPGDTSPLHF. The full variable domain, its missing parts supplied by reference TRBV5-4 and TRBJ1-6, is ETGVTQSPTHLIKTRGQQVTLRCSSQSGHNTVSWYQQALGQGPQFIFQYYREEENGRGNFPPRFSGLQFPNYSSELNVNALELDDSALYLCASSPGDTSPLHFGNGTRLTVT.

There are a few counts of this clonotype. CDR3 DNA: TGTGCCAGTAGTCTTCAAAGCTCCTACGAGCAGTACTTC. Protein: CASSLQSSYEQYF. This chain links TRBV19 with TRBJ2-7; D is undetermined. Trimming stripped 5 bases from V and 0 bases from J, with 8 bases between. The CDR3 contains 13 residues. Germline CDR1 LNHDA, CDR2 SQIVND (reference sequence).

On this clonotype itself: No conserved phenylalanine or tryptophan is present at the end of the CDR3, so a read error is the likely explanation. The chain recombines TRBV5-1 with TRBJ2-3; 12 nucleotides agree with TRBD2. The V gene's germline CDR1 is SGHRS and CDR2 YFSETQ. J was trimmed by 6 bases and V by 4 bases; bases with no gene match: 9. The CDR3 extends over 16 amino acids. CDR3 in DNA: TGCGCCAGCAGCCCTCTAGCGGGGGGGGTCCAGGATACGCAGTATTCT. Its protein is CASSPLAGGVQDTQYS.

This clonotype appeared many times. The chain has TRBV6-1 and TRBJ2-3, with 12 nucleotides matching TRBD2. Trimming removed 10 bases from V and 3 bases from J; junction bases left unmatched: 5. CDR1 is MNHNS and CDR2 is SASEGT in the germline V gene. CDR3 length equals 14 residues. DNA for the CDR3: TGTGCCACCATGACTAGCGGGGGAACAGATACGCAGTATTTT. It yields the protein CATMTSGGTDTQYF.

V is TRBV11-2 and J is TRBJ1-1, with a weak D call TRBD1 (5 bases). The CDR3 is 13 residues long. In germline, CDR1 is SGHAT, CDR2 FQNNGV. V dropped 4 bases and J dropped 1 base, with 7 bases sitting between them. The CDR3 nucleotides read TGTGCCAGCAGCTGGGGGAGGAACACTGAAGCTTTCTTT. Its protein product is CASSWGRNTEAFF.

The V call is TRBV9, the J call TRBJ2-3, with 8 nucleotides matching TRBD2. The CDR3 extends over 16 amino acids. Germline-derived CDR1 and CDR2 are SGDLS and YYNGEE. The V segment lost 4 bases and the J segment 5 bases; nucleotides outside the gene matches: 12. CDR3 nucleotide sequence: TGTGCCAGCAGCCCAGAGGGCGGGACTAGTGAAGATACGCAGTATTTT. This gives the protein CASSPEGGTSEDTQYF.

This chain links TRBV9 with TRBJ1-2; D gene uncertain. Germline V gene lookup returns CDR1 SGDLS and CDR2 YYNGEE. Trimming took 0 bases from V and 8 from J, leaving 14 bases between them. The CDR3 totals 14 residues. This CDR3 is CASSVATSGNGYTF. Written as DNA, the CDR3 is TGTGCCAGCAGCGTAGCTACATCCGGGAACGGCTACACCTTC.

In its sample, this clonotype was seen many times. Relative to the germline gene, one junction end is altered; a read error may explain this. The CDR3 loop is CASSQDQGVAAKF. The CDR3 DNA is TGCGCCAGCAGCCAAGACCAAGGGGTTGCAGCGAAGTTT. The V call is TRBV4-1, the J call TRBJ1-1; possible D gene TRBD1, 5 bases. CDR1 and CDR2 (germline): MGHRA, YSYEKL. This CDR3 spans 13 amino acids.

This clonotype was seen only a few times. This chain joins TRBV11-2 and TRBJ2-7, with D perhaps assigned TRBD1 or TRBD2 (5 bases each). Germline V CDR1 and CDR2: SGHAT, FQNNGV. V was shortened by 5 bases and J by 2 bases, with 16 bases between the two germline ends. This CDR3 is 15 amino acids long. The CDR3 reads CASSAPGRSTYEQYF. The CDR3, as DNA: TGTGCCAGCAGCGCACCGGGACGGTCCACCTACGAGCAGTACTTC.

The chain links TRBV7-9 to TRBJ1-6; TRBD1 is a possible D gene (6 bases). From germline, CDR1 is SEHNR and CDR2 FQNEAQ (reference sequence). V lost 3 bases and J 9 bases, leaving 12 bases between the germline ends. CDR3 length: 14 amino acids. The CDR3 here is CASSFSGASSPLHF. CDR3 DNA: TGTGCCAGCAGCTTTTCGGGGGCAAGTTCACCCCTCCACTTT.

In this sample, this clonotype turned up many times. This chain joins TRBV30 and TRBJ2-7; 9 bases map to TRBD1. The V gene end was trimmed by 4 bases and the J gene end by 4 bases; junction bases not matched to a gene: 8. This CDR3 region has 14 residues. CDR1 is GTSNPN, CDR2 SVGIG, per germline (reference sequence). The CDR3 DNA reads as TGTGCCTGGACCACTGGGACAGGGTTATACGAGCAGTACTTC. It translates to CAWTTGTGLYEQYF.

This chain uses TRBV18 with TRBJ2-5; 7 bases map to TRBD1. V dropped 6 bases and J dropped 5; count of bases not matched to a gene: 6. This CDR3 region has 13 residues. The germline gives CDR1 KGHSH, CDR2 LQKENI. The CDR3 spells CASSRGQTETQYF. The CDR3 nucleotides are TGTGCCAGCTCTAGGGGGCAGACGGAGACCCAGTACTTC.

V and J are TRBV7-2 and TRBJ2-3, with 7 bases aligning to TRBD2. The CDR3 extends over 16 amino acids. Per germline, CDR1 SGHTA and CDR2 FQGNSA. The J segment lost 2 bases and the V segment lost 1 base, leaving 6 bases of the junction unmatched. The CDR3 nucleotides read TGTGCCAGCAGCTTAGGTACTAGCGAACACACAGATACGCAGTATTTT. Its protein is CASSLGTSEHTDTQYF. Looking up the rest from reference TRBV7-2 and TRBJ2-3 gives the full variable domain: GAGVSQSPSNKVTEKGKDVELRCDPISGHTALYWYRQSLGQGLEFLIYFQGNSAPDKSGLPSDRFSAERTGGSVSTLTIQRTQQEDSAVYLCASSLGTSEHTDTQYFGPGTRLTVL.

This clonotype was found many times. The genes are TRBV12-3 or TRBV12-4 and TRBJ1-2, with TRBD1 as a possible D gene (6 bases). Trimming pared 7 bases from V and 2 bases from J, leaving 14 bases between. There are 14 residues in the CDR3. CDR3 sequence reads: CASTLGQLNYGYTF. The CDR3 DNA sequence: TGTGCCAGCACCTTAGGACAGCTGAACTATGGCTACACCTTC.

V usage is TRBV18 and J usage is TRBJ1-4, with D perhaps TRBD1 (6 bases). Germline CDR1 and CDR2: KGHSH and LQKENI. The V gene lost 2 bases and the J gene lost 8 bases, with 15 bases spanning the gap. This CDR3 spans 15 amino acids. The CDR3 reads CASSPIQGRGEKLFF. The CDR3 DNA sequence: TGTGCCAGCTCACCAATACAGGGCAGAGGAGAAAAACTGTTTTTT.

This clonotype was seen many times. This chain uses TRBV12-3 or TRBV12-4 with TRBJ1-4; D possibly corresponds to TRBD1 (5 bases). Trimming took 8 bases from V and 5 from J, leaving 15 bases between them. This CDR3 has 14 amino acids. CDR3 DNA: TGTGCCAGCGCTTCGGGACTCCCGAATGAAAAACTGTTTTTT. It encodes CASASGLPNEKLFF.

This clonotype was seen only a few times. This chain uses TRBV29-1 with TRBJ2-5; D is possibly TRBD1 or TRBD2 (5 bases each). This CDR3 region has 13 residues. V was trimmed by 4 bases and J by 1 base, leaving 10 bases between them. Germline CDR1 reads SQVTM; CDR2 reads ANQGSEA. CDR3 sequence (DNA): TGCAGCGTTGTAGGGACGGCCCAAGAGACCCAGTACTTC. Protein: CSVVGTAQETQYF.

This clonotype was counted ten times or more. V and J are TRBV6-6 and TRBJ2-2; 7 bases line up with TRBD1. V trimming: 5 bases; J trimming: 1 base; junction bases outside the gene matches: 7. Germline V gene lookup returns CDR1 MNHNY and CDR2 SVGAGI (reference sequence). The CDR3 is 16 amino acids. CDR3 sequence reads: CASSRPTGLNTGELFF. CDR3 in DNA: TGTGCCAGCAGTCGACCGACAGGGTTGAACACCGGGGAGCTGTTTTTT.

This clonotype has a handful of counts. V usage is TRBV19 and J usage is TRBJ1-5; no clear D gene. The CDR3 length is 15 residues. V lost 1 base to trimming and J lost 4 bases, with 11 bases between them. Germline CDR1 and CDR2: LNHDA and SQIVND (reference sequence). The CDR3 bases are TGTGCCAGTAGTATAGTTATCGGGGTGAATCAGCCCCAGCATTTT. It codes for CASSIVIGVNQPQHF.

There are a few counts of this clonotype. The chain employs TRBV11-2 and TRBJ2-7, with D perhaps TRBD2 (6 bases). V was pared by 4 bases and J by 3 bases, with 13 bases between. This CDR3 is 14 amino acids long. Germline CDR1 SGHAT, CDR2 FQNNGV. In DNA form, the CDR3 reads TGTGCCAGCAGCTCGCGGGATAGCGGCTACGAGCAGTACTTC. It is translated as CASSSRDSGYEQYF.

J is TRBJ1-5 and V is TRBV5-5; possibly TRBD1 for D (6 bases). Trimming took 0 bases from V and 6 from J, leaving 13 bases between them. The CDR3 sequence is 15 residues long. The germline V gene encodes CDR1 SGHKS and CDR2 YYEKEE (reference sequence). Here the CDR3 DNA reads TGTGCCAGCAGCTTGGGCAGGGGTCAATTTCAGCCCCAGCATTTT. It is translated as CASSLGRGQFQPQHF.

This clonotype was seen a few times. The gene calls are TRBV7-3 and TRBJ1-1; D ambiguous. The ends were cut back, 3 bases at V and 7 bases at J, with 12 bases in the middle. Germline V lookup: CDR1 SGHTA, CDR2 FQGTGA. There are 13 residues in the CDR3. The CDR3 reads CASSLGRVNEAFF. CDR3 nucleotide sequence: TGTGCCAGCAGCTTGGGCCGCGTAAATGAAGCTTTCTTT.

This clonotype was detected ten times or more. The chain uses TRBV12-5 and TRBJ1-2, with D possibly matching TRBD1 (5 bases). Germline CDR1 and CDR2: LGHNT and FRNRAP. The CDR3 extends over 15 amino acids. Trimming took off 5 bases at V and 7 bases at J, with 20 bases between the two ends. CDR3 region: CASGQSPRQSLGYTF. CDR3 in DNA: TGTGCTAGTGGTCAGTCCCCACGACAGTCACTTGGCTACACCTTC.

The V call is TRBV6-5, the J call TRBJ1-1; perhaps TRBD1 as D (6 bases). The CDR3 extends over 14 amino acids. CDR1 MNHEY and CDR2 SVGAGI come from the germline V gene. The V end was cut by 4 bases, the J end by 3 bases, with 12 bases between. This CDR3 is CASSSTGKDTEAFF. Here the CDR3 DNA reads TGTGCCAGCAGTTCCACAGGGAAGGACACTGAAGCTTTCTTT.

This clonotype showed up many times. The CDR3 coding sequence is TGCGCCAGCAGCCAAGATATGTCCGGGGCTTCACCCCTCCACTTT. As protein: CASSQDMSGASPLHF. The chain joins TRBV4-3 to TRBJ1-6; tentatively, D is TRBD1 (5 bases). CDR1 is LGHNA, CDR2 YSLEER, per germline. The CDR3 extends over 15 amino acids. V was clipped by 0 bases and J by 9 bases, with 12 bases between them.